This T cell receptor (beta chain) was retrieved from a study of patients and donors after allogeneic stem cell transplantation. TCRdb re-analysed the RT-PCR reads in MiXCR, keeping a single row per CDR3 protein. The profile shows hundreds of thousands of distinct CDR3 sequences, 16% of them singletons. This clonotype was seen more than once but under ten times. V lost 6 bases, J lost 4 bases, and 10 bases lay in between. Germline V gives CDR1 MGHDK, CDR2 SYGVNS. The CDR3 sequence is 12 residues long. Input material: blood, either unsorted or a sorted T cell fraction (not recorded which). The clonotype comes from a human donor who was either an allogeneic HSCT recipient or a stem cell or donor lymphocyte infusion donor (not recorded which). It is not recorded whose cells these are; they may come from a transplant donor. This chain uses TRBV25-1 with TRBJ2-7; D gene uncertain. CDR3: CASSFSRYEQYF. The CDR3 DNA sequence: TGTGCCAGCAGCTTTTCCCGATACGAGCAGTACTTC.